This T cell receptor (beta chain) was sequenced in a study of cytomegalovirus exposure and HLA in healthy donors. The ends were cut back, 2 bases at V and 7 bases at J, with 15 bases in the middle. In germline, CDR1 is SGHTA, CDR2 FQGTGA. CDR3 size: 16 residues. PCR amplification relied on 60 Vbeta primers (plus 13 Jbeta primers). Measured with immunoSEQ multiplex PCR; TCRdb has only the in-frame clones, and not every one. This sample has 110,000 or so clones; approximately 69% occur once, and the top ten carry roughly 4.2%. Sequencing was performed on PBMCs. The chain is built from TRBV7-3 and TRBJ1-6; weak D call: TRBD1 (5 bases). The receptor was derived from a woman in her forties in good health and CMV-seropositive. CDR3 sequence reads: CASSLGSYGQNSPLHF. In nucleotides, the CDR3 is TGTGCCAGCAGCTTAGGTAGTTACGGACAAAATTCACCCCTCCACTTT.